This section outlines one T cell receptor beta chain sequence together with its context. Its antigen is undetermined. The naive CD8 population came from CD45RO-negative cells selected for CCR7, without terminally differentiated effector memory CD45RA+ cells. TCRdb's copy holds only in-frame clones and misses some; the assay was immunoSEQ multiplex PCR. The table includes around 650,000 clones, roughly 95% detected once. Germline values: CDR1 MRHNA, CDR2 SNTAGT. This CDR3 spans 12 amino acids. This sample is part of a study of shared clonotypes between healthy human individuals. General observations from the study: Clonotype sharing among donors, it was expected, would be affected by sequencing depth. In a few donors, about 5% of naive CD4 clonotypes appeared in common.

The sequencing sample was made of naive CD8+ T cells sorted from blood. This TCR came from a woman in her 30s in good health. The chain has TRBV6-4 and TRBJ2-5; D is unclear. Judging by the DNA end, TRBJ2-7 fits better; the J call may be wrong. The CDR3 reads CASSAPGYEQYF. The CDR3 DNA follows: TGTGCCAGCAGTGCCCCAGGCTACGAGCAGTACTTC.